The 28 T cell receptor beta chains given below trace back to one sample, sequenced in a study of T cell repertoires in cytomegalovirus infection. From the reads, TCRdb called clonotypes with MiXCR, one entry per CDR3 protein. The sample shows about 310,000 distinct CDR3 sequences, approximately 8.9% of them seen only once. Material: PBMCs. The source is a human donor in good health (CMV status not recorded). Some clones in this sample may be carry-over from other donors' samples.

Note on this clonotype: Given a much more abundant clone one base away, this may be a read error. The chain couples TRBV28 to TRBJ2-3; 12 positions match TRBD2. The CDR3 covers 15 residues. The V gene's germline CDR1 is MDHEN and CDR2 SYDVKM. The CDR3 protein is CASNSLAGGGDMQYF. The DNA of the CDR3 is TGTGCCAGCAACTCGCTAGCGGGGGGGGGGGATATGCAGTATTTT.

This clonotype has just one count. A clone one base away is much larger, so this may be a read error. This chain connects TRBV20-1 to TRBJ2-3; either TRBD1 or TRBD2 may supply D (5 bases each). Germline lookup yields CDR1 DFQATT and CDR2 SNEGSKA (reference sequence). V lost 4 bases, J lost 5 bases, and 10 bases lay in between. This CDR3 spans 12 amino acids. CDR3 sequence: CSATGRVDTQYF. For the CDR3, the DNA is TGCAGTGCTACGGGGCGGGTAGATACGCAGTATTTT.

This clonotype was observed at least ten times. The chain couples TRBV6-2 or TRBV6-3 to TRBJ2-2, with D perhaps matching TRBD2 (5 bases). The germline gives CDR1 MNHEY, CDR2 SVGEGT. Between the trimmed V and J ends, which lost 0 bases and 4 bases, there was a span of 15 bases. This CDR3 is 17 amino acids long. CDR3: CASSYSKYGMGTGELFF. CDR3 in DNA: TGTGCCAGCAGTTACTCGAAGTACGGGATGGGCACCGGGGAGCTGTTTTTT.

This rearrangement joins TRBV28 to TRBJ1-6, with no clear D. Trimming removed 0 bases at V and 17 bases at J, with 11 bases between. The CDR3 is 12 amino acids. The V gene's germline CDR1 is MDHEN and CDR2 SYDVKM. The CDR3, as DNA: TGTGCCAGCAGTTTATGGCCGGGCGATATCCACTTT. Amino acid sequence: CASSLWPGDIHF.

The table lists this clonotype with many counts. The chain joins TRBV7-2 to TRBJ2-1; 8 bases fit TRBD1. The J segment lost 4 bases and the V segment lost 6 bases, leaving 11 bases of the junction unmatched. Germline V gene lookup returns CDR1 SGHTA and CDR2 FQGNSA. The CDR3 contains 16 residues. The CDR3 protein is CASSVVGDRKYNEQFF. In DNA, the CDR3 is TGTGCCAGCAGTGTAGTAGGGGACAGGAAATACAATGAGCAGTTCTTC.

The table lists this clonotype with many counts. The chain links TRBV7-9 to TRBJ2-7, with a tentative D call TRBD1 (6 bases). Germline CDR1 reads SEHNR; CDR2 reads FQNEAQ (reference sequence). The V and J ends lost 5 bases and 2 bases respectively, with 10 bases between them. This CDR3 has 13 residues. CDR3: CASSRTVAYEQYF. The DNA for the CDR3 is TGTGCCAGCAGCCGGACAGTTGCCTACGAGCAGTACTTC.

This clonotype has a count of ten or more. V and J are TRBV7-2 and TRBJ2-5, with 9 bases aligning to TRBD2. The CDR3 covers 15 residues. Germline V CDR1 and CDR2: SGHTA, FQGNSA. The J segment lost 1 base and the V segment lost 2 bases, leaving 2 bases of the junction unmatched. The DNA of the CDR3 is TGTGCCAGCAGCTTAAAGCGGGGGGTCCAAGAGACCCAGTACTTC. It translates to CASSLKRGVQETQYF. The variable domain in full, with the rest retrieved from reference TRBV7-2 and TRBJ2-5, is GAGVSQSPSNKVTEKGKDVELRCDPISGHTALYWYRQSLGQGLEFLIYFQGNSAPDKSGLPSDRFSAERTGGSVSTLTIQRTQQEDSAVYLCASSLKRGVQETQYFGPGTRLLVL.

This clonotype was seen ten or more times. This chain uses TRBV7-2 with TRBJ1-5; D ambiguous. The CDR3 covers 16 residues. Deletions cut 5 bases from V and 2 bases from J, with 16 bases between. Per germline, CDR1 SGHTA and CDR2 FQGNSA. The CDR3 DNA reads TGTGCCAGCAGCGTAAACAGCCCGAGAGGCAATCAGCCCCAGCATTTT. It specifies CASSVNSPRGNQPQHF. The whole variable domain, filled in from reference TRBV7-2 and TRBJ1-5, reads GAGVSQSPSNKVTEKGKDVELRCDPISGHTALYWYRQSLGQGLEFLIYFQGNSAPDKSGLPSDRFSAERTGGSVSTLTIQRTQQEDSAVYLCASSVNSPRGNQPQHFGDGTRLSIL.

Worth noting for this clonotype: A junction boundary mismatches the germline segment, possibly from a read error. J is TRBJ1-6 and V is TRBV6-2 or TRBV6-3; D not resolved. Germline CDR1 MNHEY, CDR2 SVGEGT. The CDR3 sequence is 12 residues long. This CDR3 is CAGRQTVSPLHF. CDR3 nucleotides: TGTGCCGGCAGACAAACGGTATCACCCCTCCACTTT.

This clonotype was observed many times. The chain uses TRBV6-6 and TRBJ2-3; 12 nucleotides line up with TRBD2. The CDR3 extends over 15 amino acids. CDR1 and CDR2 (germline): MNHNY, SVGAGI (reference sequence). Trimming cost V 6 bases and J 3 bases; bases outside gene matches: 4. This chain's CDR3 is CASRLAGGLTDTQYF. DNA for the CDR3: TGTGCCAGCAGGCTAGCGGGGGGGCTGACAGATACGCAGTATTTT.

This clonotype occurred many times. The chain recombines TRBV3-1 with TRBJ2-7; no definite D call. The germline gives CDR1 LGHDT, CDR2 YNNKEL (reference sequence). The CDR3 spans 13 residues. V was pared by 1 base and J by 3 bases, with 7 bases between. Written as DNA, the CDR3 is TGTGCCAGCAGCCAAGTTGCTGGCTACGAGCAGTACTTC. This encodes CASSQVAGYEQYF.

This clonotype was counted at least ten times. The chain combines TRBV7-2 with TRBJ2-7, with 13 bases aligning to TRBD2. Trimming removed 3 bases from V and 2 bases from J; junction bases left unmatched: 4. The CDR3 totals 16 residues. CDR1 SGHTA and CDR2 FQGNSA come from the germline V gene. The CDR3 DNA sequence: TGTGCCAGCAGCTTGGGACTAGCGGGGAATACCTACGAGCAGTACTTC. Its protein product is CASSLGLAGNTYEQYF.

This clonotype has ten or more counts. J is TRBJ2-5 and V is TRBV5-5, with D perhaps matching TRBD2 (5 bases). This CDR3 has 14 amino acids. Looked up from germline, CDR1 is SGHKS and CDR2 is YYEKEE (reference sequence). Trimming left V 0 bases short and J 4 bases short, with 10 bases between. In DNA, the CDR3 is TGTGCCAGCAGCTTGGTAGGGCGGGTAGAGACCCAGTACTTC. Translation: CASSLVGRVETQYF.

The V and J genes are TRBV18 and TRBJ2-5, with D possibly being TRBD2 (6 bases). Trimming took 0 bases from V and 5 from J, leaving 10 bases between them. The germline CDR1 and CDR2 sequences are KGHSH and LQKENI. The CDR3 covers 14 residues. The CDR3 protein is CASSPPRGGETQYF. The CDR3 coding sequence is TGTGCCAGCTCACCACCGCGGGGCGGGGAGACCCAGTACTTC.

In its sample, this clonotype was seen many times. The germline gene is not matched at one end of the junction; a read error may be the cause. This chain uses TRBV6-2 or TRBV6-3 with TRBJ2-7; tentative D call: TRBD1 (7 bases). Germline CDR1 MNHEY, CDR2 SVGEGT. The CDR3 spans 11 residues. CDR3 amino acids: CASSDDRDFDF. DNA for the CDR3: TGTGCCAGCAGTGATGACAGGGACTTTGACTTC.

This chain links TRBV20-1 with TRBJ1-5; D ambiguous. Germline-derived CDR1 and CDR2 are DFQATT and SNEGSKA (reference sequence). The CDR3 sequence is 15 residues long. Trimming left V 3 bases short and J 0 bases short, with 12 bases between. The DNA for the CDR3 is TGCAGTGCTAGGAAGAGGGAGGATAGCAATCAGCCCCAGCATTTT. It codes for CSARKREDSNQPQHF.

This clonotype has at least ten counts. V gene TRBV28 combines with J gene TRBJ1-5; the D is unclear. The CDR3 is 12 residues long. Trimming left V 6 bases short and J 3 bases short, with 6 bases between. Germline loops: CDR1 MDHEN, CDR2 SYDVKM. The CDR3 nucleotides are TGTGCCAGCAGACCGGTCAATCAGCCCCAGCATTTT. It is translated as CASRPVNQPQHF. The variable domain in full, completed from reference TRBV28 and TRBJ1-5, reads DVKVTQSSRYLVKRTGEKVFLECVQDMDHENMFWYRQDPGLGLRLIYFSYDVKMKEKGDIPEGYSVSREKKERFSLILESASTNQTSMYLCASRPVNQPQHFGDGTRLSIL.

This chain joins TRBV10-3 and TRBJ2-7; TRBD1 matches at 8 bases. The ends lost 2 bases at V and 6 bases at J; junction bases unmatched: 3. The germline CDR1 and CDR2 sequences are ENHRY and SYGVKD. The CDR3 contains 13 residues. The chain's CDR3 is CAISEQGAGEQYV. In DNA form, the CDR3 reads TGTGCCATCAGTGAGCAGGGGGCGGGCGAGCAGTACGTC.

This clonotype appeared many times. The rearrangement uses TRBV20-1 and TRBJ1-1; weak D call: TRBD1 (5 bases). The CDR3 contains 14 residues. V lost 1 base, J lost 1 base, and 10 bases lay in between. Looked up from germline, CDR1 is DFQATT and CDR2 is SNEGSKA (reference sequence). CDR3 DNA: TGCAGTGCTAGAGTTGGGGGACCGAACACTGAAGCTTTCTTT. Protein sequence: CSARVGGPNTEAFF.

This clonotype was recorded many times. This chain uses TRBV7-2 with TRBJ1-6; 9 nucleotides line up with TRBD1. The CDR3 has 14 amino acids. Germline loops: CDR1 SGHTA, CDR2 FQGNSA. The trim removed 8 bases at V and 5 bases at J, leaving 4 bases unmatched. CDR3: CASGQGLNNSPLHF. CDR3 sequence (DNA): TGTGCCAGCGGACAGGGGCTTAATAATTCACCCCTCCACTTT.

In its sample, this clonotype was seen many times. The chain has TRBV6-2 or TRBV6-3 and TRBJ2-6; TRBD1 might be the D (7 bases). Germline V CDR1 and CDR2: MNHEY, SVGEGT. CDR3 size: 16 residues. The germline V and J ends were trimmed by 8 bases and 1 base, with 15 bases remaining between them. Here the CDR3 reads CASPVEGASGANVLTF. The CDR3 DNA is TGTGCCAGCCCGGTGGAGGGGGCATCTGGGGCCAACGTCCTGACTTTC.

The table lists this clonotype with many counts. The chain links TRBV5-6 to TRBJ1-2, with D unclear. The CDR3 runs to 14 residues. V was pared by 4 bases and J by 8 bases, with 18 bases between. The germline CDR1 and CDR2 sequences are SGHDT and YYEEEE. The CDR3: CASSAGLENGGYTF. CDR3 nucleotides: TGTGCCAGCAGCGCCGGACTCGAAAACGGGGGCTACACCTTC.

This clonotype came up many times. The V call is TRBV5-5, the J call TRBJ2-5, with 7 positions matching TRBD1. Germline CDR1 and CDR2: SGHKS and YYEKEE (reference sequence). The CDR3 sequence is 14 residues long. After removal of 1 base from V and 4 bases from J, the junction contained 4 bases not matched to a gene. The CDR3 DNA is TGTGCCAGCAGCTTGCCGGGACAGTCAGAGACCCAGTACTTC. Protein sequence: CASSLPGQSETQYF.

In this sample, this clonotype turned up many times. The chain combines TRBV20-1 with TRBJ2-7, with D unclear. The CDR3 length is 11 residues. CDR1 DFQATT and CDR2 SNEGSKA come from the germline V gene (reference sequence). The V gene lost 3 bases and the J gene lost 4 bases, with 7 bases spanning the gap. Here the CDR3 reads CSASREYEQYV. For the CDR3, the DNA is TGCAGTGCTAGTAGGGAATACGAGCAGTACGTC.

There are many counts of this clonotype. The chain joins TRBV5-6 to TRBJ2-3; 11 bases line up with TRBD2. After removal of 9 bases from V and 3 bases from J, the junction contained 9 bases not matched to a gene. The CDR3 sequence is 15 residues long. Germline values: CDR1 SGHDT, CDR2 YYEEEE. The DNA of the CDR3 is TGTGCCACCTATAGCGGGGGGGTGTGGACAGATACGCAGTATTTT. Residues: CATYSGGVWTDTQYF.

This clonotype was counted at least ten times. V usage is TRBV12-3 or TRBV12-4 and J usage is TRBJ2-1; TRBD2 aligns across 12 bases. CDR3 length equals 15 residues. The V gene end was trimmed by 6 bases and the J gene end by 2 bases; junction bases not matched to a gene: 2. CDR3 sequence reads: CASRRLAGAYNEQFF. Here the CDR3 DNA reads TGTGCCAGCAGGCGACTAGCGGGGGCCTACAATGAGCAGTTCTTC.

In this sample, this clonotype turned up many times. DNA of the CDR3: TGTGCCAGCAGCCCCTCTTACGATGGCTACACCTTC. This translates into CASSPSYDGYTF. The chain joins TRBV7-2 to TRBJ1-2; D not resolved. Germline values: CDR1 SGHTA, CDR2 FQGNSA. Trimming cost V 5 bases and J 6 bases, with 10 bases left between them. This CDR3 spans 12 amino acids.

The table lists this clonotype with a count of one. V gene TRBV19 combines with J gene TRBJ2-3, with D unresolved. CDR1 is LNHDA, CDR2 SQIVND, per germline (reference sequence). The V gene lost 3 bases and the J gene lost 14 bases, with 12 bases spanning the gap. The CDR3 contains 11 residues. CDR3 in amino acids: CASSIGILAYF. CDR3 coding DNA: TGTGCCAGTAGTATTGGCATATTAGCGTATTTT.